These T cell receptor beta chains were read from a single sample in a study of CD8+ T cells in alopecia areata. The table came from immunoSEQ multiplex PCR; TCRdb's copy has only in-frame clones and leaves some out. The sample comprises 160,000 or so clones, less than 65% of which are singletons, and approximately 20% rests with the top ten. The source material was CD8+ T cells sorted from blood, sampled at week 0. The receptors derive from a human donor with alopecia areata. Both conserved end residues are part of each CDR3. D genes are given only for firm matches. Not every row has a clone size; where given, it reads once, few, many or a size class.

d_gene	abundance	v_gene	j_gene	CDR3nt	CDR3aa
.	.	TRBV30	TRBJ2-3	TGTGCCTGGAGTGCCGGGGACCGGGATACGCAGTATTTT	CAWSAGDRDTQYF
.	few	TRBV7-9	TRBJ1-2	TGTGCCAGCAGCTTTGACTATGGCTACACCTTC	CASSFDYGYTF
TRBD2	.	TRBV4-1	TRBJ2-7	TGCGCCAGCAGCCAAGGACTAGCGGGGAACTACGAGCAGTACTTC	CASSQGLAGNYEQYF
.	.	TRBV4-1	TRBJ2-1	TGCGCCAGCAGCCAAGTAGCGCATGAGCAGTTCTTC	CASSQVAHEQFF
.	.	TRBV15	TRBJ1-2	TGTGCCACCAGCAGAACCCGGGACAACAGTTATGGCTACACCTTC	CATSRTRDNSYGYTF
.	once	TRBV30	TRBJ2-7	TGTGCCTGGAGTGTAGGCGCCTACGAGCAGTACTTC	CAWSVGAYEQYF
.	.	TRBV9	TRBJ2-1	TGTGCCAGCAGCGTAGGAGGGGGGAGCAATGAGCAGTTCTTC	CASSVGGGSNEQFF
TRBD2	.	TRBV4-3	TRBJ2-1	TGCGCCAGCAGCCAAGATGAGCGGGGTCCGATCGATGAGCAGTTCTTC	CASSQDERGPIDEQFF
.	few	TRBV5-1	TRBJ2-5	TGCGCCAGCAGCTCCGTTCCGGGAGCCCAAGAGACCCAGTACTTC	CASSSVPGAQETQYF
.	few	TRBV6-1	TRBJ1-5	TGTGCCAGCGGGGACCAACAGGGTCAGCCCCAGCATTTT	CASGDQQGQPQHF
.	.	TRBV29-1	TRBJ1-4	TGCAGCGTTGGCCTCCTCATGGAGGGTGGTGAAAAACTGTTTTTT	CSVGLLMEGGEKLFF
.	few	TRBV11-2	TRBJ2-7	TGTGCCAGCAGCCACCAGGGGCCCGAGCAGTACTTC	CASSHQGPEQYF
.	.	TRBV29-1	TRBJ2-7	TGCAGCGTTGTATTTGGAGGGGGTAACGAGCAGTACTTC	CSVVFGGGNEQYF
.	.	TRBV4-1	TRBJ2-5	TGCGCCAGCAGCCAAGACATCCAAGAGACCCAGTACTTC	CASSQDIQETQYF
.	.	TRBV11-2	TRBJ1-5	TGTGCCAGCAGCAAGTATAGCAATCAGCCCCAGCATTTT	CASSKYSNQPQHF
TRBD1	few	TRBV19	TRBJ1-5	TGTGCCAGTAGTATAGGGACAGGGGGTCAACAGCCCCAGCATTTT	CASSIGTGGQQPQHF
.	few	TRBV6-5	TRBJ1-1	TGTGCCAGCAGTCTTACATCGGGTGGGGGAGCTTTCTTT	CASSLTSGGGAFF
.	.	TRBV25-1	TRBJ2-7	TGTGCCAGCATTGGTGGGCCCTACGAGCAGTACTTC	CASIGGPYEQYF
.	.	TRBV6-4	TRBJ1-1	TGTGCCAGCAGTGAAGACCCCCGTAACACTGAAGCTTTCTTT	CASSEDPRNTEAFF
.	.	TRBV11-2	TRBJ2-3	TGTGCCAGCAGCTTAAACCAGGGCGCAGATACGCAGTATTTT	CASSLNQGADTQYF
.	.	TRBV4-3	TRBJ2-3	TGCGCCAGCAGCCATTCTATGCCCCCGTCTAGCACAGATACGCAGTATTTT	CASSHSMPPSSTDTQYF
TRBD1	.	TRBV27	TRBJ2-7	TGTGCCAGCAGTGACAGGGCAGGATCGGACGAGCAGTACTTC	CASSDRAGSDEQYF
.	.	TRBV6-5	TRBJ2-1	TGTGCCAGCAGCAACAGGGTCCCGGTGGATGAGCAGTTCTTC	CASSNRVPVDEQFF
TRBD1	.	TRBV2	TRBJ1-2	TGTGCCAGACAGGGGGCGGAGGGCTACACCTTC	CARQGAEGYTF
.	.	TRBV30	TRBJ2-7	TGTGCCTGGAGTGTACCGAGTCAGCGCCCCTACGAGCAGTACTTC	CAWSVPSQRPYEQYF
.	.	TRBV29-1	TRBJ2-3	TGCCTACAACAGCCCCACTGCACAGATACGCAGTATTTT	CLQQPHCTDTQYF
.	.	TRBV11-2	TRBJ1-2	TGTGCCAGCAGCTTCGGGCTTTATGGCTACACCTTC	CASSFGLYGYTF
.	few	TRBV30	TRBJ1-1	TGTGCCTGGAGTGTCAGAGCTTTCTTT	CAWSVRAFF
.	.	TRBV4-1	TRBJ2-2	TGCGCCAGCAGCCAAGATCGGGCTAGCTCCGGGGAGCTGTTTTTT	CASSQDRASSGELFF
TRBD2	few	TRBV13	TRBJ2-7	TGTGCCAGCAGTCCGACGGGGGGGATTATCTACGAGCAGTACTTC	CASSPTGGIIYEQYF
.	.	TRBV10-3	TRBJ1-1	TGTGCCATCAGTGAGGGGACTGAAGCTTTCTTT	CAISEGTEAFF
.	few	TRBV30	TRBJ1-1	TGTGCCTGGAGTGTGGGGTCCGACACTGAAGCTTTCTTT	CAWSVGSDTEAFF
TRBD2	once	TRBV29-1	TRBJ2-2	TGCAGCGTTGGGTTGGGGGAGGGCACCGGGGAGCTGTTTTTT	CSVGLGEGTGELFF
.	.	TRBV30	TRBJ2-1	TGTGCCTGGAGTGTAACCCGCTACAATGAGCAGTTCTTC	CAWSVTRYNEQFF
.	once	TRBV29-1	TRBJ2-2	TGCAGCGTGACGGAAGTCCCCGGGGAGCTGTTTTTT	CSVTEVPGELFF
TRBD2	.	TRBV6-5	TRBJ2-7	TGTGCCAGCAAATCAGGACTAGCGGCTACCTACGAGCAGTACTTC	CASKSGLAATYEQYF
.	.	TRBV7-7	TRBJ2-2	TGTGCCAGCAGCCACAACACCGGGGAGCTGTTTTTT	CASSHNTGELFF
TRBD1	.	TRBV7-8	TRBJ2-5	TGTGCCAGCGGTCTACAGGGGCGGGAGACCCAGTACTTC	CASGLQGRETQYF
.	.	TRBV6-5	TRBJ1-1	TGTGCCACCGGAGAGGGGAGCACTGAAGCTTTCTTT	CATGEGSTEAFF
.	.	TRBV30	TRBJ2-7	TGTGCCTGGAGTGTCAGGGAAGACTACGAGCAGTACTTC	CAWSVREDYEQYF
.	.	TRBV25-1	TRBJ1-2	TGTGCCAGCAGTGAACGCTACTATGGCTACACCTTC	CASSERYYGYTF
.	few	TRBV6-1	TRBJ1-5	TGTGCCAGCAGCCTGACATCCCGGGCCGGTCAGCCCCAGCATTTT	CASSLTSRAGQPQHF